This T cell receptor (beta chain) is from a study of T cells in Graves' hyperthyroidism and ophthalmopathy. Across the whole study: Initial diagnosis, before any treatment, was when peripheral blood was collected.

It was RNA transcripts that yielded the amplified TCR beta CDR3 regions. Carried out on the TCR CDR3, a first-round RT-PCR used the HTBI primer set. Via MiXCR, TCRdb re-called the multiplex PCR reads, giving one row per CDR3 protein. This table has 250,000 or so distinct CDR3 sequences, 12% to 15% appearing once. Points from the study as a whole: A 13 V-J model separated ophthalmopathy from stable hyperthyroidism. Blood also carried most thyroid clonotypes expanded above 0.001.

The sample holds a few counts of this clonotype. No antigen is known for it. V was pared by 2 bases and J by 2 bases, with 0 bases of the junction left unmatched. Per the germline V gene, CDR1 is MNHEY and CDR2 is SVGAGI. The CDR3 is 15 residues long. Exclusions: uncontrolled infection, other autoimmune disease, pregnancy, lactation. This TCR was recovered from a woman in her 50s with Graves' hyperthyroidism that later progressed to Graves' ophthalmopathy. Sequenced material: blood. The chain has TRBV6-5 and TRBJ2-1, with 10 bases identical to TRBD1. DNA for the CDR3: TGTGCCAGCAGTTACGGGACAGGGGCCTACAATGAGCAGTTCTTC. Protein: CASSYGTGAYNEQFF.